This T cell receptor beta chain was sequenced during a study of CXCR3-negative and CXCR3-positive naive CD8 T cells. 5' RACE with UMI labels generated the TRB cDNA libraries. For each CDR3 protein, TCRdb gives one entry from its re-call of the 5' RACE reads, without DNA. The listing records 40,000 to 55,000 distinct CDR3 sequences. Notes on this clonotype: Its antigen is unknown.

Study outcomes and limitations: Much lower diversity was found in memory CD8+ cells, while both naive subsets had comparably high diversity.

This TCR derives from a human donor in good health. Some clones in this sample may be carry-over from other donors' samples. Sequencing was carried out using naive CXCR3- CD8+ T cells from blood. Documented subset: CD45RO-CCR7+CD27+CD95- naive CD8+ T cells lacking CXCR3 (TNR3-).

CDR3 sequence reads: CASSPGLWNEQFF. V and J are TRBV27 and TRBJ2-1; the TCRdb D gene call, TRBD2, has no DNA to confirm it. The CDR3 has 13 residues. Germline CDR1 MNHEY, CDR2 SMNVEV (reference sequence).